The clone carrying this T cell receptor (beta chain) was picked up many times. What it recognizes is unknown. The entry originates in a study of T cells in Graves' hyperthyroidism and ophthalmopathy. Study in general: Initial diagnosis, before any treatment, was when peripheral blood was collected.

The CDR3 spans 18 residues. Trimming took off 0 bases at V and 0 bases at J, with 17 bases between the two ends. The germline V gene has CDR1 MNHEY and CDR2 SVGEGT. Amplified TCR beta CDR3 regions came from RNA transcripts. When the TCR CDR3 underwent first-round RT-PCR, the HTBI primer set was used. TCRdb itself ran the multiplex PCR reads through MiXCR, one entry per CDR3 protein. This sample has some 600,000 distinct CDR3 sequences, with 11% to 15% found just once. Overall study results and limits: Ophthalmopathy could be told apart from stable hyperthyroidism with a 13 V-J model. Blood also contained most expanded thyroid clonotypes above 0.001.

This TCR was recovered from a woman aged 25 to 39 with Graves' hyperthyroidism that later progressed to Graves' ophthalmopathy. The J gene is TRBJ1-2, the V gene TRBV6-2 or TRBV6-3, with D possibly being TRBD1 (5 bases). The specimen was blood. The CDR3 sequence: CASSYSSSWAGPNYGYTF. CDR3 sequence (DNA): TGTGCCAGCAGTTACTCGAGCAGCTGGGCAGGGCCTAACTATGGCTACACCTTC.